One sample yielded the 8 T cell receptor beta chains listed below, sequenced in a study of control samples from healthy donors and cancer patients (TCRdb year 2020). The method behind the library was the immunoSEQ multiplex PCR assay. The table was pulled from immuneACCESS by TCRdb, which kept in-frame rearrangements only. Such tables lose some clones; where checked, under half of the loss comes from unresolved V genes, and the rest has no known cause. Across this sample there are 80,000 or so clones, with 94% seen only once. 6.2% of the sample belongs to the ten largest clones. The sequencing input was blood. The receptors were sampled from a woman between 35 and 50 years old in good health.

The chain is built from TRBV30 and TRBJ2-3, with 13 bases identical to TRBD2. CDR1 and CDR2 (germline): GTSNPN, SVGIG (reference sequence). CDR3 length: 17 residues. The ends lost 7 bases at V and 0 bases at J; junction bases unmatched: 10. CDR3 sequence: CALALGTSGISTDTQYF. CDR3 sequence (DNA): TGTGCCTTGGCCCTCGGGACTAGCGGGATTAGCACAGATACGCAGTATTTT.

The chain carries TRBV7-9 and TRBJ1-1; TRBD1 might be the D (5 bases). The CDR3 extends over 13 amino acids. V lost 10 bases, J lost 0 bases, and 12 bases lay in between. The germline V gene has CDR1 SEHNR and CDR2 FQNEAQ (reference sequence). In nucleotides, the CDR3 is TGTGCCACCTCCCGGGGGATGAACACTGAAGCTTTCTTT. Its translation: CATSRGMNTEAFF.

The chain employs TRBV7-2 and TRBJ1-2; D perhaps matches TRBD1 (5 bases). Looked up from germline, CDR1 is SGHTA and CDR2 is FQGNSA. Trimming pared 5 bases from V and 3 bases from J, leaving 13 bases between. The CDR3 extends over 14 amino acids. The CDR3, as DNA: TGTGCCAGCAGCCGGGGGGTTATGGACTATGGCTACACCTTC. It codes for CASSRGVMDYGYTF.

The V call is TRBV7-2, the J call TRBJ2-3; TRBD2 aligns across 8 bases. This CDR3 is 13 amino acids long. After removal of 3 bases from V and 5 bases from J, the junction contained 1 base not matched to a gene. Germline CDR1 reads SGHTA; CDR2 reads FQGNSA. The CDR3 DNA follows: TGTGCCAGCAGCTTTCTAGCGGGAGATACGCAGTATTTT. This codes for CASSFLAGDTQYF.

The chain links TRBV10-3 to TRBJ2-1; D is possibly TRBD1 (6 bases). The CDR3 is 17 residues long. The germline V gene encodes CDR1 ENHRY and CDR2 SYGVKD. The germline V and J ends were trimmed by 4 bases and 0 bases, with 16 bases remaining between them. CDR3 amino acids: CAISGYIDRSSYNEQFF. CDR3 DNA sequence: TGTGCCATCAGTGGTTACATAGACAGGAGCTCCTACAATGAGCAGTTCTTC.

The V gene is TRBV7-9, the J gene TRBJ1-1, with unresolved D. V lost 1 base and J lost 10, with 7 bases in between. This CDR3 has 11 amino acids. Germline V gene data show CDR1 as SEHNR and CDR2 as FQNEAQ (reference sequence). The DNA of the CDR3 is TGTGCCAGCAGCTTAGGCCCCCGAGCTTTCTTT. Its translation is CASSLGPRAFF. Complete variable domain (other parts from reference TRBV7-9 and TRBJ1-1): DTGVSQNPRHKITKRGQNVTFRCDPISEHNRLYWYRQTLGQGPEFLTYFQNEAQLEKSRLLSDRFSAERPKGSFSTLEIQRTEQGDSAMYLCASSLGPRAFFGQGTRLTVV.

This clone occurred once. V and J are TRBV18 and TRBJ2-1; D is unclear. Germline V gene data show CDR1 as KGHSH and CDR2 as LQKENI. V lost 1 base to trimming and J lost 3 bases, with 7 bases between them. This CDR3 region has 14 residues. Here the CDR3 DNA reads TGTGCCAGCTCACCACGGAACAACTACAATGAGCAGTTCTTC. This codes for CASSPRNNYNEQFF. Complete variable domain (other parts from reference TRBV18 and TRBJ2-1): NAGVMQNPRHLVRRRGQEARLRCSPMKGHSHVYWYRQLPEEGLKFMVYLQKENIIDESGMPKERFSAEFPKEGPSILRIQQVVRGDSAAYFCASSPRNNYNEQFFGPGTRLTVL.

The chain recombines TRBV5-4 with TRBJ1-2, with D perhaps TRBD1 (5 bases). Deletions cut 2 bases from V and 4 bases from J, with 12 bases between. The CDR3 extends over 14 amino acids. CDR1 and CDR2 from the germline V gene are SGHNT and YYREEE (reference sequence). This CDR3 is CASSFTGGSYGYTF. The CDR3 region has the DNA TGTGCCAGCAGCTTTACGGGGGGAAGCTATGGCTACACCTTC.